This section outlines one T cell receptor beta chain sequence together with its context. Antigen specificity is unknown. This sample was taken from a study of monozygotic twins with inflammatory bowel disease. Study-wide results and limits: IBD patients shared fewer clonotypes with other individuals than healthy twins, especially patients with disease activity signs.

CDR3 length: 15 residues. Per germline, CDR1 SEHNR and CDR2 FQNEAQ (reference sequence). TCRdb reprocessed the 5' RACE reads and stores each CDR3 protein as one record, lacking DNA. There are fewer than 550,000 distinct CDR3 sequences in the sample, with less than 2.5% held by the top ten. The J gene is TRBJ1-3, the V gene TRBV7-9. The sequence was collected from a human donor with ulcerative colitis or Crohn's disease, or a healthy co-twin of an affected twin (not recorded which). Sequenced sample: blood. CDR3 sequence: CASSSIRDSGNTIYF.